This T cell receptor beta chain emerged from a study of Tregs in tolerant kidney transplant recipients. Comments on this clone: What it binds is not known.

Germline V CDR1 and CDR2: MNHEY, SVGAGI. The length of the CDR3 is 12 residues. Trimming pared 7 bases from V and 4 bases from J, leaving 10 bases between. Libraries were prepared by immunoSEQ multiplex PCR; TCRdb keeps only in-frame clonotypes and omits some of them. Of approximately 44,000 clones listed, 95% to 96% are singletons. This receptor was identified in a human donor in good health. V is TRBV6-5 and J is TRBJ1-2, with D possibly TRBD1 on 5 matching bases. Sequencing was performed on Tregs from blood cultured with allogeneic cells. The CDR3 DNA reads as TGTGCCAGCACCCCCGGGGGCTATGGCTACACCTTC. It translates to CASTPGGYGYTF.